This TCR beta chain appears in the sequencing data of a study of blood T cell repertoires in COVID-19. Study details: Both acute and convalescent COVID-19 samples were obtained from the United States, Italy and Spain. The analysed material was cDNA or gDNA that came from T cells, B-cell-depleted T cells, or PBMCs.

Authors' analysis steps: Amplification from reference gene primers served as the basis for estimated nucleated cell counts. The repertoire was sequenced with immunoSEQ multiplex PCR; TCRdb's copy has only in-frame clones and lacks some. The D gene and trimming were derived from the DNA, and the V and J assignments and clone size from that table. Altogether under 75,000 clones are present, around 80% being singletons, with the ten largest covering 5% to 6.5%. Germline V lookup: CDR1 KGHSH, CDR2 LQKENI. Unmatched junction bases numbered 8, after V lost 4 bases and J lost 2 bases. This CDR3 is built from 17 residues.

What was sequenced was peripheral blood. The chain employs TRBV18 and TRBJ2-2; 9 nucleotides agree with TRBD1. This TCR was recovered from a human donor in a cohort sampled during active COVID-19. CDR3: CASSLLGQGINTGELFF. The CDR3 DNA is TGTGCCAGCTCACTACTCGGACAGGGGATCAACACCGGGGAGCTGTTTTTT. The complete variable domain, with remaining parts taken from reference TRBV18 and TRBJ2-2, reads NAGVMQNPRHLVRRRGQEARLRCSPMKGHSHVYWYRQLPEEGLKFMVYLQKENIIDESGMPKERFSAEFPKEGPSILRIQQVVRGDSAAYFCASSLLGQGINTGELFFGEGSRLTVL.